This TCR beta chain appears in the sequencing data of a study of blood T cells in healthy people across ages. Using a J-beta primer mix together with a sample-barcoded 5' primer, a second PCR was run for about 6 to 12 cycles. MiXCR, applied by TCRdb to the 5' RACE reads, yields one record per CDR3 protein. The table shows about 830,000 distinct CDR3 sequences, with around 62% occurring only once. Remarks on this clonotype: Its specificity is unknown.

The study's findings and limits: Both naive CD4+ cell counts and diversity were greater in long-lived donors than in aged donors.

The CDR3 loop spans 12 amino acids. Germline-derived CDR1 and CDR2 are MGHDK and SYGVNS. Trimming removed 1 base at V and 6 bases at J, with 7 bases between. V and J are TRBV25-1 and TRBJ2-7; D is ambiguous. Sequenced input: blood. This clonotype originated in a young man in good health. The CDR3 spells CASSESPFEQYF. CDR3 in DNA: TGTGCCAGCAGTGAATCTCCTTTCGAGCAGTACTTC.